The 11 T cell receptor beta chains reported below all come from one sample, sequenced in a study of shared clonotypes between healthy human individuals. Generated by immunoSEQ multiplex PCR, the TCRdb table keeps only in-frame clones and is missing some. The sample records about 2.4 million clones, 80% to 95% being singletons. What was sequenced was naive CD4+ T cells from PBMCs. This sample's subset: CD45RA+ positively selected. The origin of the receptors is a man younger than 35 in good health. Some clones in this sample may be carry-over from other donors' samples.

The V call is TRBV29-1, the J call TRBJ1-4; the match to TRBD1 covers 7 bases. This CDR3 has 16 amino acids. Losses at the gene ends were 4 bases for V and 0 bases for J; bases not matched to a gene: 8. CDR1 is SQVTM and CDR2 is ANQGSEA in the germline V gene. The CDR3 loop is CSVATGWGPTNEKLFF. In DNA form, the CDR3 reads TGCAGCGTTGCGACAGGGTGGGGGCCAACTAATGAAAAACTGTTTTTT.

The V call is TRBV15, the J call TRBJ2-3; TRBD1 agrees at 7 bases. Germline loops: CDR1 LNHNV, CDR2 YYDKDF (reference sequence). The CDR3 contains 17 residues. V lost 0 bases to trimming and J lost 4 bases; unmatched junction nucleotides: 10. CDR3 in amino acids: CATSRDYIGGRADTQYF. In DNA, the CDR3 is TGTGCCACCAGCAGAGATTATATAGGGGGCAGGGCAGATACGCAGTATTTT.

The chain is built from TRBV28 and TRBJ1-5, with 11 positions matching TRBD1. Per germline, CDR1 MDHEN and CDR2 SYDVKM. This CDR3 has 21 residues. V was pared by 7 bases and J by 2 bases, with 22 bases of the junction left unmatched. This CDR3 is CASTNIRPERTGGDGNQPQHF. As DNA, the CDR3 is TGTGCCAGCACCAACATCCGGCCCGAACGGACAGGGGGCGACGGCAATCAGCCCCAGCATTTT.

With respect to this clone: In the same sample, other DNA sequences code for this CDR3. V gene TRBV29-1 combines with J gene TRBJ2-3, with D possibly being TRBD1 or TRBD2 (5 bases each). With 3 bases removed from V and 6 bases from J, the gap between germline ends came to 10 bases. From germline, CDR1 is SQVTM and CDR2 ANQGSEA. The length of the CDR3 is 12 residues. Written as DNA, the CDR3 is TGCAGCGTTGATAGGGGAGAGGATACGCAGTATTTT. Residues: CSVDRGEDTQYF.

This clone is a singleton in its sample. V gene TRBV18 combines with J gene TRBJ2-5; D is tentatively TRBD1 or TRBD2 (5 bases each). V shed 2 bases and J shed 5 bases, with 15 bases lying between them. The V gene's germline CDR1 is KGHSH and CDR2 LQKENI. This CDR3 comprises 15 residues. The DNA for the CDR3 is TGTGCCAGCTCACCATTGGCAGGGCGCGGGGAGACCCAGTACTTC. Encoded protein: CASSPLAGRGETQYF.

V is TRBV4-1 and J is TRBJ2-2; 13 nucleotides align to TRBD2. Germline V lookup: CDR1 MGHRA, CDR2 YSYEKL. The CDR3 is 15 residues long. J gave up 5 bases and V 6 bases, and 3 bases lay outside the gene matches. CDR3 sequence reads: CASRSGLAGTGELFF. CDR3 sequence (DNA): TGCGCCAGCAGATCGGGACTAGCGGGAACCGGGGAGCTGTTTTTT.

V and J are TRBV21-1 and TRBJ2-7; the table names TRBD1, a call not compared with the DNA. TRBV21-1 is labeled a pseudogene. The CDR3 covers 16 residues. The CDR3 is CASSKGGQVPTYEQYF. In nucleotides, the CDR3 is TGTGCCAGCAGCAAAGGTGGGCAGGTTCCAACCTACGAGCAGTACTTC.

CDR3 sequence: CATSSRRVRNEQFF. The CDR3 DNA reads TGTGCCACCTCCTCCAGGAGGGTAAGGAATGAGCAGTTCTTC. The V and J genes are TRBV6-5 and TRBJ2-1; D possibly corresponds to TRBD2 (6 bases). This CDR3 has 14 amino acids. CDR1 and CDR2 from the germline V gene are MNHEY and SVGAGI. The V end lost 10 bases, the J end lost 7 bases, and 20 bases lay between the germline ends.

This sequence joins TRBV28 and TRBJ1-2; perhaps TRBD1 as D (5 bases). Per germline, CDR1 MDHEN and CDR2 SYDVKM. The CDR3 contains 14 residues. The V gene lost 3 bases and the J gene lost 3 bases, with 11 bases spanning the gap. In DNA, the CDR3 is TGTGCCAGCAGTTTGCAGGGATTCGACTATGGCTACACCTTC. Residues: CASSLQGFDYGYTF.

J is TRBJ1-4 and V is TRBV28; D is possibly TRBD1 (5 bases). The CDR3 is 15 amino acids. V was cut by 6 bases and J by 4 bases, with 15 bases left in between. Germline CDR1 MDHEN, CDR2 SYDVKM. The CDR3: CASSSPTGSNEKLFF. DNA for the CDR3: TGTGCCAGCAGCTCACCCACAGGAAGTAATGAAAAACTGTTTTTT.

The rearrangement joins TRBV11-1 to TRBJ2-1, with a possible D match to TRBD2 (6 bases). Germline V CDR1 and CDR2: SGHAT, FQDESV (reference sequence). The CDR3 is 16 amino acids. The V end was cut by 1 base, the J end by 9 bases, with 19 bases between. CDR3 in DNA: TGTGCCAGCAGCTTAGATTTGAGTGGACTACGGTTTGAGCAGTTCTTC. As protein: CASSLDLSGLRFEQFF.